The 12 T cell receptor beta chains in this list originate from one sample, sequenced in a study of patients and donors after allogeneic stem cell transplantation. TCRdb independently ran MiXCR on the RT-PCR reads; one entry per CDR3 protein. Of some 960,000 distinct CDR3 sequences in the sample, roughly 18% were seen once. Material for sequencing was blood, either unsorted or a sorted T cell fraction (not recorded which). The receptors were gathered from a human donor who was either an allogeneic HSCT recipient or a stem cell or donor lymphocyte infusion donor (not recorded which). It is not recorded whose cells these are; they may come from a transplant donor.

CDR3 amino acids: CASSLPGRSNYEQYF. In DNA form, the CDR3 reads TGTGCCAGCAGCTTACCCGGGCGGAGCAACTACGAGCAGTACTTC. This chain connects TRBV5-4 to TRBJ2-7, with D uncertain. The CDR3 has 15 residues. The V and J ends lost 2 bases and 3 bases respectively, with 15 bases between them. Germline V gene lookup returns CDR1 SGHNT and CDR2 YYREEE (reference sequence).

This chain uses TRBV7-3 with TRBJ2-7, with D possibly being TRBD1 (6 bases). This CDR3 region has 16 residues. From germline, CDR1 is SGHTA and CDR2 FQGTGA. Trimming took off 5 bases at V and 5 bases at J, with 22 bases between the two ends. The CDR3 here is CASSLKGTSRGDEQYF. In DNA, the CDR3 is TGTGCCAGCAGCCTCAAAGGGACATCCAGGGGCGACGAGCAGTACTTC.

The V gene is TRBV6-5, the J gene TRBJ2-5; D unresolved. V dropped 0 bases and J dropped 1 base, with 6 bases sitting between them. Germline V lookup: CDR1 MNHEY, CDR2 SVGAGI. The CDR3 runs 14 residues. The CDR3 DNA reads as TGTGCCAGCAGTTACTCCACCAGCCAAGAGACCCAGTACTTC. This translates into CASSYSTSQETQYF.

This clonotype showed up just a few times. This sequence joins TRBV7-9 and TRBJ2-7; D uncertain. Germline lookup yields CDR1 SEHNR and CDR2 FQNEAQ (reference sequence). Trimming pared 0 bases from V and 1 base from J, leaving 7 bases between. The CDR3 has 14 amino acids. This CDR3 is CASSLAAQSYEQYF. In nucleotides, the CDR3 is TGTGCCAGCAGCTTAGCAGCGCAGTCCTACGAGCAGTACTTC.

This clonotype was detected only a few times. J is TRBJ2-7 and V is TRBV20-1; D call uncertain. Germline-derived CDR1 and CDR2 are DFQATT and SNEGSKA (reference sequence). The V and J ends lost 2 bases and 0 bases respectively, with 11 bases between them. This CDR3 spans 14 amino acids. The CDR3 DNA follows: TGCAGTGCTAGACGAGACCCTTCCTCCTACGAGCAGTACTTC. Amino acid sequence: CSARRDPSSYEQYF.

The chain has TRBV12-3 or TRBV12-4 and TRBJ1-1; D gene uncertain. The CDR3 totals 11 residues. Trimming removed 7 bases from V and 6 bases from J, with 9 bases in between. The CDR3 region has the DNA TGTGCCAGCAATACGGGCGCTGAAGCTTTCTTT. Residues: CASNTGAEAFF.

This clonotype was picked up a small number of times. This chain uses TRBV7-9 with TRBJ1-2; D may be TRBD1 (5 bases). The CDR3 runs 15 residues. CDR1 SEHNR and CDR2 FQNEAQ come from the germline V gene (reference sequence). V was pared by 7 bases and J by 0 bases, with 15 bases between. The CDR3 region is CASTRDRLSNYGYTF. CDR3 DNA: TGTGCCAGCACCCGGGACCGCCTTTCTAACTATGGCTACACCTTC. The entire variable domain, with the rest obtained from reference TRBV7-9 and TRBJ1-2, is as follows: DTGVSQNPRHKITKRGQNVTFRCDPISEHNRLYWYRQTLGQGPEFLTYFQNEAQLEKSRLLSDRFSAERPKGSFSTLEIQRTEQGDSAMYLCASTRDRLSNYGYTFGSGTRLTVV.

This clonotype was picked up a small number of times. This rearrangement joins TRBV9 to TRBJ2-5; 9 bases map to TRBD2. In germline, CDR1 is SGDLS, CDR2 YYNGEE. The CDR3 runs 17 residues. After removal of 7 bases from V and 1 base from J, the junction contained 14 bases not matched to a gene. The CDR3 reads CASAKRGAGALQETQYF. In nucleotides, the CDR3 is TGTGCCAGCGCCAAGCGGGGGGCCGGGGCCCTCCAAGAGACCCAGTACTTC.

CDR3 sequence: CASRRMTDKQFF. In DNA form, the CDR3 reads TGCGCCAGCAGACGGATGACAGATAAGCAGTTCTTC. The chain employs TRBV5-1 and TRBJ2-1; D possibly corresponds to TRBD1 (5 bases). The CDR3 contains 12 residues. The germline V gene encodes CDR1 SGHRS and CDR2 YFSETQ. Trimming removed 5 bases at V and 11 bases at J, with 14 bases between.

The chain uses TRBV4-3 and TRBJ2-3; D perhaps matches TRBD1 (6 bases). Trimming took 0 bases from V and 0 from J, leaving 10 bases between them. Germline lookup yields CDR1 LGHNA and CDR2 YSLEER. This CDR3 region has 16 residues. Here the CDR3 DNA reads TGCGCCAGCAGCCAAGATATGGGGGCTAGCACAGATACGCAGTATTTT. Protein sequence: CASSQDMGASTDTQYF.

This clonotype turned up a few times. The chain joins TRBV3-1 to TRBJ2-1; D unresolved. Trimming pared 0 bases from V and 9 bases from J, leaving 9 bases between. The CDR3 spans 13 residues. Germline V gene lookup returns CDR1 LGHDT and CDR2 YNNKEL (reference sequence). DNA for the CDR3: TGTGCCAGCAGCCAAGAGATCCTGGCTGAGCAGTTCTTC. Its translation: CASSQEILAEQFF.

This clonotype has more than one count but fewer than ten. This chain links TRBV27 with TRBJ2-5; 12 bases match TRBD1. After removal of 5 bases from V and 1 base from J, the junction contained 2 bases not matched to a gene. CDR3 length: 15 amino acids. Per germline, CDR1 MNHEY and CDR2 SMNVEV (reference sequence). DNA for the CDR3: TGTGCCAGCAGTCGGGGACAGGGGGCCCAAGAGACCCAGTACTTC. Translation gives CASSRGQGAQETQYF.